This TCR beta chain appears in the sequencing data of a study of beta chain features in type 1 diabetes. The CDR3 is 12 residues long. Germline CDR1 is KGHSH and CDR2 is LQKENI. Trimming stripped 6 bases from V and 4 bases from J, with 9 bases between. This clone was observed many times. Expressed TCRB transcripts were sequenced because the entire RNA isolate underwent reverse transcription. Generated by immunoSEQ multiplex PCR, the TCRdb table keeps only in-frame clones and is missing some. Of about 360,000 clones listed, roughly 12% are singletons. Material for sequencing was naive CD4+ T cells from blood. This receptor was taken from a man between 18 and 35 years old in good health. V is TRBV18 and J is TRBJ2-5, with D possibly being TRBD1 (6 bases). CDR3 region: CASSADRETQYF. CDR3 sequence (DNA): TGTGCCAGCTCGGCGGACAGAGAGACCCAGTACTTC.